This T cell receptor beta chain is from a study of Ad26.COV2.S vaccination and SARS-CoV-2 variants. As to treatment: approximately 18 received Ad26.COV2.S at low or high dose, single or two shots; roughly five received placebo; per-sample allocation not given. On day 63 after the first injection, vaccine and placebo recipients gave samples. The method was immunoSEQ multiplex PCR; TCRdb's version includes in-frame clones alone and lacks a portion of them. Of 300,000 to 350,000 clones listed, less than 90% are singletons. There are 12 residues in the CDR3. Germline trimming cut 6 bases from V and 7 bases from J; bases unmatched to any gene: 3.

This receptor was obtained from a person aged 18 to 65 who received the Ad26.COV2.S COVID-19 vaccine or a placebo. The genes are TRBV12-3 or TRBV12-4 and TRBJ1-5, with 7 nucleotides matching TRBD1. Sequences were derived from peripheral blood, sampled in a trial of Ad26.COV2.S vaccine versus placebo. As DNA, the CDR3 is TGTGCCAGCAGAGGGACAGACCAGCCCCAGCATTTT. Its translation is CASRGTDQPQHF.